Listed below are T cell receptor beta chains from one sample, sequenced in a study of blood T cell repertoires in COVID-19. Measured with immunoSEQ multiplex PCR; TCRdb has only the in-frame clones, and not every one. The table has roughly 70,000 clones, around nine tenths seen once. Sequencing input: peripheral blood. The receptors shown here come from a human donor in a cohort sampled during active COVID-19. Both conserved end residues are part of each CDR3. A D gene is named only where the DNA matches it firmly. Expanded clones are given a class, and other clones once, few, many or no size at all.

TRBJ1-5 NA TRBV18 TRBD1 TGTGCCAGCTCACTCTCCGGGACAGGGGGTTCTCAGCCCCAGCATTTT CASSLSGTGGSQPQHF
TRBJ2-7 NA TRBV10-3 NA TGTGCCATCAGTGCCCCCGGTAGGCGGGAGCAGTACTTC CAISAPGRREQYF
TRBJ2-7 NA TRBV12-3/TRBV12-4 TRBD2 TGTGCCAGCGCTCGAGCGGGGAGCTACGAGCAGTACTTC CASARAGSYEQYF
TRBJ2-7 NA TRBV28 TRBD2 TGTGCCAGCAGCCCTCTAGGGGAAGCGGGGCCTAAACGGGAGGACGAGCAGTACTTC CASSPLGEAGPKREDEQYF
TRBJ2-7 NA TRBV11-2 NA TGTGCCAGCAGCTTAGTGCTAGCGAGCCTACCCTACGAGCAGTACTTC CASSLVLASLPYEQYF
TRBJ2-7 once TRBV5-1 NA TGCGCCAGCAGCTTGGGCGGGGCCGAGGTCGAGCAGTACTTC CASSLGGAEVEQYF
TRBJ1-6 NA TRBV30 NA TGTGCCTGGAGTTCCCGGGGGGGCGATTCACCCCTCCACTTT CAWSSRGGDSPLHF
TRBJ1-2 NA TRBV2 TRBD1 TGTGCCAGCAGTGAAGTGCCAGGGGGCGCGGGGTATGGCTACACCTTC CASSEVPGGAGYGYTF
TRBJ1-4 NA TRBV30 NA TGTGCCTGGAGTGTCGGTGGTGCAACTAATGAAAAACTGTTTTTT CAWSVGGATNEKLFF
TRBJ2-3 once TRBV7-6 TRBD1 TGTGCCAGCAGCTTAGCGCAGACAGGGGATACGCAGTATTTT CASSLAQTGDTQYF
TRBJ1-1 once TRBV11-2 TRBD1 TGTGCCAGCAGCTTAGGGGTTTCACAGGGGGAGAACACTGAAGCTTTCTTT CASSLGVSQGENTEAFF
TRBJ1-5 NA TRBV19 TRBD1 TGTGCCAGCCGGGCAGGGGGCACTAGCAATCAGCCCCAGCATTTT CASRAGGTSNQPQHF